This T cell receptor beta chain was profiled in a study of beta chain features in type 1 diabetes. Study background: When patients were set against healthy donors, age, gender and cell yields were similar.

The whole isolated RNA underwent reverse transcription, so sequencing captured expressed TCRB transcripts. Method: immunoSEQ multiplex PCR; TCRdb's copy keeps in-frame clones and lacks some. The data show under 90,000 clones, under 35% seen once. The V gene's germline CDR1 is SGHRS and CDR2 YFSETQ. This CDR3 has 16 amino acids. J lost 3 bases, V lost 0 bases, and 4 bases had no gene match. About 110 mL of blood, on average, came from one heparinised draw per donor. Sorted cells reached over 98% purity in every population. This receptor was identified in a woman between 18 and 29 years old in good health. Sequenced sample: stem cell memory CD4+ T cells from blood. The chain carries TRBV5-1 and TRBJ2-3; 10 bases agree with TRBD1. The CDR3 DNA follows: TGCGCCAGCAGCTTGGGGGACAGGGGTCCTACAGATACGCAGTATTTT. This codes for CASSLGDRGPTDTQYF. Full variable domain (outside the CDR3, taken from reference TRBV5-1 and TRBJ2-3): KAGVTQTPRYLIKTRGQQVTLSCSPISGHRSVSWYQQTPGQGLQFLFEYFSETQRNKGNFPGRFSGRQFSNSRSEMNVSTLELGDSALYLCASSLGDRGPTDTQYFGPGTRLTVL.